This T cell receptor beta chain comes out of a study of Graves' ophthalmopathy and Graves' hyperthyroidism. Study-level findings and limits: The authors also found most expanded thyroid clonotypes above 0.001 frequency in blood.

For this clonotype: Its target is unknown.

Amplified TCR beta CDR3 regions were obtained using RNA transcripts as template. First-round RT-PCR with HTBI primers preceded a second-round multiplex PCR. TCRdb re-called the multiplex PCR reads with MiXCR, one entry per CDR3 protein. The sample carries around 600,000 distinct CDR3 sequences, about two fifths recorded once. This CDR3 region has 15 residues. V lost 9 bases, J lost 4 bases, and 9 bases stayed unmatched. Germline V CDR1 and CDR2: LNHDA, SQIVND (reference sequence). This sequence was found in an adult man with Graves' ophthalmopathy. The material sequenced was peripheral blood. The rearrangement uses TRBV19 and TRBJ1-5; 10 bases line up with TRBD1. The CDR3 nucleotides read TGTGCCAGCAGTCGGGGACAGGGGCGTAATCAGCCCCAGCATTTT. This translates into CASSRGQGRNQPQHF. Drawing the rest from reference TRBV19 and TRBJ1-5, the complete variable domain is DGGITQSPKYLFRKEGQNVTLSCEQNLNHDAMYWYRQDPGQGLRLIYYSQIVNDFQKGDIAEGYSVSREKKESFPLTVTSAQKNPTAFYLCASSRGQGRNQPQHFGDGTRLSIL.